A single TCR beta chain is shown here with its context. This record belongs to a study of blood T cell repertoires in COVID-19. Background on the study: COVID-19 samples, acute and convalescent, were from the United States, Italy and Spain.

Libraries were prepared by immunoSEQ multiplex PCR; TCRdb keeps only in-frame clonotypes and omits some of them. The sample has under 200,000 clones; roughly 84% are singletons. There are 15 residues in the CDR3. CDR1 KGHSH and CDR2 LQKENI come from the germline V gene. V was clipped by 4 bases and J by 4 bases, with 13 bases between them. Material for sequencing was PBMCs or T cells enriched from blood (not recorded which). The chain uses TRBV18 and TRBJ1-4; maybe TRBD1 (5 bases). The origin of this receptor is a woman in her thirties who had been exposed to COVID-19. The CDR3: CASSLSGLGNEKLFF. The CDR3, as DNA: TGTGCCAGCTCACTTTCAGGGCTCGGTAATGAAAAACTGTTTTTT.